One T cell receptor (beta chain) is described in this entry. What it binds is unknown. The CDR3 sequence is 14 residues long. CDR1 and CDR2 (germline): DFQATT, SNEGSKA (reference sequence). Between the trimmed V and J ends, which lost 1 base and 5 bases, there was a span of 9 bases. Full-length variable regions came from constant-region reverse primers plus semi-nested Nested Universal Primer A PCR. TCRdb ran MiXCR on the 5' RACE reads and lists one entry per CDR3 protein. The table has fewer than 15,000 distinct CDR3 sequences, about 25% seen once. Naive CD4+ T cells were purified with Tregs depleted by CD25. The study, taken as a whole, reports: Tumor Tregs overlapped most with tumor, then blood, naive CD4+ cells.

The receptor was derived from a female donor with breast cancer. The chain joins TRBV20-1 to TRBJ1-6; no clear D. Sequencing used naive CD4+ T cells sorted from blood. Subset of the sample: naive CD4+ T cells, CD4+CD45RA+CD25-. The CDR3 reads CSARVGMDNSPLHF. For the CDR3, the DNA is TGCAGTGCTAGAGTAGGGATGGATAATTCACCCCTCCACTTT.